The 9 T cell receptor beta chains presented below share a single source sample, sequenced in a study of radiation and T cells in renal cell carcinoma (dated by TCRdb to about 2020). The sample's time point label, decoded: blood 4 weeks post-SBRT, at nephrectomy. The treatment or condition label corresponds to: 15 Gy SBRT to primary tumor, nephrectomy 4 weeks later. Library generation was performed with the immunoSEQ multiplex PCR assay. TCRdb obtained this table from immuneACCESS and retained in-frame rearrangements with V and J assigned. These tables miss some clones; where compared with another copy, unresolved V genes account for less than half of the shortfall, and the remainder is unexplained. The sample contains just under 150,000 clones, around nine tenths of them found a single time. Jointly, the top ten make up less than 20% of the sample. The specimen comprised blood, sampled from a patient whose treatment included radiotherapy and nephrectomy. The receptor set was obtained from a woman between 50 and 59 years old with renal cell carcinoma.

The chain has TRBV5-1 and TRBJ1-4; 7 nucleotides match TRBD1. The CDR3 loop spans 15 amino acids. J gave up 1 base and V 4 bases, and 4 bases lay outside the gene matches. CDR1 is SGHRS and CDR2 is YFSETQ in the germline V gene. The CDR3 DNA reads as TGCGCCAGCAGCCCGAGACAGGGAACTAATGAAAAACTGTTTTTT. Amino acids: CASSPRQGTNEKLFF.

The chain employs TRBV9 and TRBJ2-1; 9 bases match TRBD1. From germline, CDR1 is SGDLS and CDR2 YYNGEE. CDR3 length equals 16 residues. J gave up 4 bases and V 3 bases, and 8 bases lay outside the gene matches. As DNA, the CDR3 is TGTGCCAGCAGCGCTAAACAGGGGGCGTCTTACAATGAGCAGTTCTTC. It is translated as CASSAKQGASYNEQFF.

The chain has TRBV7-2 and TRBJ2-7; 8 nucleotides match TRBD2. The CDR3 spans 14 residues. Germline trimming cut 7 bases from V and 5 bases from J; bases unmatched to any gene: 10. Germline loops: CDR1 SGHTA, CDR2 FQGNSA. The CDR3 region is CASNKREMRNEQYF. CDR3 DNA sequence: TGTGCCAGCAATAAGCGGGAGATGAGGAACGAGCAGTACTTC.

This chain uses TRBV2 with TRBJ1-5, with no clear D. The CDR3 length is 13 residues. CDR1 is SNHLY, CDR2 FYNNEI, per germline. Trimming pared 8 bases from V and 6 bases from J, leaving 14 bases between. Here the CDR3 reads CASRRFVGQPQHF. The CDR3 DNA follows: TGTGCCAGCCGCAGGTTTGTTGGTCAGCCCCAGCATTTT.

This rearrangement joins TRBV2 to TRBJ1-1; a weak D match, TRBD1 (5 bases). The V end was cut by 9 bases, the J end by 4 bases, with 21 bases between. This CDR3 is built from 15 residues. Germline V lookup: CDR1 SNHLY, CDR2 FYNNEI. CDR3 amino acids: CASLPVWGLSTEAFF. The CDR3, as DNA: TGTGCCAGTTTACCTGTTTGGGGCCTGAGCACTGAAGCTTTCTTT.

This clone was picked up one time. The chain has TRBV18 and TRBJ2-2; D is undetermined. The CDR3 has 15 amino acids. CDR1 KGHSH and CDR2 LQKENI come from the germline V gene. V was trimmed by 6 bases and J by 2 bases, leaving 13 bases between them. CDR3 sequence reads: CASSPGVTNTGELFF. CDR3 in DNA: TGTGCCAGCTCTCCCGGCGTAACAAACACCGGGGAGCTGTTTTTT. The full variable domain, its missing parts supplied by reference TRBV18 and TRBJ2-2, is NAGVMQNPRHLVRRRGQEARLRCSPMKGHSHVYWYRQLPEEGLKFMVYLQKENIIDESGMPKERFSAEFPKEGPSILRIQQVVRGDSAAYFCASSPGVTNTGELFFGEGSRLTVL.

The chain couples TRBV28 to TRBJ1-2; D ambiguous. CDR3 length equals 12 residues. V gave up 5 bases and J gave up 3 bases, with 7 bases separating them. Germline lookup yields CDR1 MDHEN and CDR2 SYDVKM. This CDR3 is CASSEMDYGYTF. CDR3 sequence (DNA): TGTGCCAGCAGTGAAATGGACTATGGCTACACCTTC.

J is TRBJ2-3 and V is TRBV6-5; D possibly corresponds to TRBD1 (6 bases). The CDR3 is 15 residues long. Trimming took 3 bases from V and 2 from J, leaving 12 bases between them. The germline V gene has CDR1 MNHEY and CDR2 SVGAGI. CDR3 sequence (DNA): TGTGCCAGCAGTTATAGGAACAGGGCCACAGATACGCAGTATTTT. Its protein product is CASSYRNRATDTQYF.

The table lists this clone with a few counts. The chain joins TRBV4-1 to TRBJ1-1, with D hard to call. In germline, CDR1 is MGHRA, CDR2 YSYEKL. The V end lost 1 base, the J end lost 1 base, and 4 bases lay between the germline ends. The CDR3 has 13 amino acids. The CDR3 reads CASSQVPNTEAFF. The CDR3 DNA reads as TGCGCCAGCAGCCAAGTTCCGAACACTGAAGCTTTCTTT.